A single sample gave rise to the 22 T cell receptor beta chains below, sequenced in a study of cytomegalovirus exposure and HLA in healthy donors. It was with 60 Vbeta and 13 Jbeta primers that the PCR ran. This table comes from immunoSEQ multiplex PCR, and its TCRdb copy is limited to in-frame clones, with some not included. Seen in this sample are some 56,000 clones; the ten most common clones hold approximately 12%. Sequencing was carried out using PBMCs. These receptors came from a woman aged 30 to 39 in good health and CMV-seropositive.

The chain combines TRBV30 with TRBJ1-1, with 8 bases lining up with TRBD1. V was pared by 2 bases and J by 2 bases, with 13 bases of the junction left unmatched. The CDR3 length is 17 residues. Germline loops: CDR1 GTSNPN, CDR2 SVGIG (reference sequence). The chain's CDR3 is CAWSPTGVRIYNTEAFF. CDR3 nucleotides: TGTGCCTGGAGTCCGACAGGGGTGAGGATATATAACACTGAAGCTTTCTTT.

J is TRBJ1-6 and V is TRBV19, with TRBD1 matching over 7 bases. From germline, CDR1 is LNHDA and CDR2 SQIVND (reference sequence). With 9 bases clipped from V and 8 bases from J, the junction kept 10 bases outside the gene matches. The CDR3 spans 14 residues. CDR3 sequence: CASRQGQIDSPLHF. CDR3 bases: TGTGCCAGCCGACAGGGCCAGATAGATTCACCCCTCCACTTT.

The chain combines TRBV5-1 with TRBJ2-3, with D possibly being TRBD2 (6 bases). Germline CDR1 reads SGHRS; CDR2 reads YFSETQ. The CDR3 length is 15 residues. The ends were cut back, 4 bases at V and 0 bases at J, with 12 bases in the middle. The DNA for the CDR3 is TGCGCCAGCAGCCCCGGGACTGCTAGCACAGATACGCAGTATTTT. The encoded protein is CASSPGTASTDTQYF.

The V call is TRBV19, the J call TRBJ2-5; the D gene is possibly TRBD2 (6 bases). CDR3 length: 14 amino acids. The V gene lost 1 base and the J gene lost 4 bases, with 10 bases spanning the gap. The germline gives CDR1 LNHDA, CDR2 SQIVND (reference sequence). The CDR3 is CASSIAGAGETQYF. Written as DNA, the CDR3 is TGTGCCAGTAGTATAGCGGGAGCGGGAGAGACCCAGTACTTC.

J is TRBJ2-7 and V is TRBV16; 7 bases agree with TRBD2. Germline V gene data show CDR1 as KGHSY and CDR2 as FQNENV. The CDR3 extends over 15 amino acids. V was pared by 6 bases and J by 6 bases, with 14 bases of the junction left unmatched. The CDR3 bases are TGTGCCAGCAGTCCGCAATTGGGGGGAGGGACCGAGCAGTACTTC. Its protein is CASSPQLGGGTEQYF.

The rearrangement uses TRBV6-4 and TRBJ2-2, with 12 bases lining up with TRBD2. CDR3 length: 14 amino acids. The V gene end was trimmed by 6 bases and the J gene end by 9 bases; junction bases not matched to a gene: 5. Germline CDR1 reads MRHNA; CDR2 reads SNTAGT. CDR3 sequence: CASSAGTSGRELFF. The CDR3 DNA is TGTGCCAGCAGCGCCGGGACTAGCGGGCGGGAGCTGTTTTTT.

This chain links TRBV5-4 with TRBJ1-1; TRBD1 is a possible D gene (5 bases). Germline V lookup: CDR1 SGHNT, CDR2 YYREEE (reference sequence). Trimming shortened V by 4 bases and J by 1 base, and 14 bases separated the two germline ends. The CDR3 runs to 15 residues. The CDR3 is CASSPVGRANTEAFF. For the CDR3, the DNA is TGTGCCAGCAGCCCGGTTGGCAGGGCGAACACTGAAGCTTTCTTT.

The chain joins TRBV19 to TRBJ2-2; 11 bases are shared with TRBD1. The CDR3 totals 17 residues. V dropped 5 bases and J dropped 1; count of bases not matched to a gene: 6. Germline CDR1 reads LNHDA; CDR2 reads SQIVND (reference sequence). CDR3 DNA sequence: TGTGCCAGTAGTCAAAAAGGGACAGGGGGGAACACCGGGGAGCTGTTTTTT. Translated: CASSQKGTGGNTGELFF.

This sequence joins TRBV9 and TRBJ2-5, with 9 bases lining up with TRBD2. Germline values: CDR1 SGDLS, CDR2 YYNGEE. V lost 2 bases, J lost 2 bases, and 4 bases stayed unmatched. This CDR3 is built from 15 residues. In DNA, the CDR3 is TGTGCCAGCAGCGTTGGACTAGCGTATCAAGAGACCCAGTACTTC. Its translation is CASSVGLAYQETQYF.

The chain recombines TRBV6-5 with TRBJ2-5; D uncertain. V shed 10 bases and J shed 2 bases, with 11 bases lying between them. Germline-derived CDR1 and CDR2 are MNHEY and SVGAGI. The CDR3 has 12 residues. CDR3 in amino acids: CATNGPQETQYF. CDR3 DNA: TGTGCCACCAATGGGCCACAAGAGACCCAGTACTTC.

The chain's CDR3 is CASSQRARGVEQFF. In DNA form, the CDR3 reads TGTGCCAGCAGCCAGCGGGCCCGGGGGGTCGAGCAGTTCTTC. V is TRBV14 and J is TRBJ2-1, with 7 nucleotides matching TRBD2. CDR1 is SGHDN and CDR2 is FVKESK in the germline V gene. CDR3 length equals 14 residues. The ends lost 3 bases at V and 10 bases at J; junction bases unmatched: 9.

CDR3 coding DNA: TGTGCCAGCAGCACCAGGACTAGCGGGAGGGCCTACGAGCAGTACTTC. It specifies CASSTRTSGRAYEQYF. The genes are TRBV7-9 and TRBJ2-7, with 15 bases aligning to TRBD2. V trimming: 5 bases; J trimming: 2 bases; junction bases outside the gene matches: 4. CDR3 size: 16 residues. Germline CDR1 SEHNR, CDR2 FQNEAQ (reference sequence).

J is TRBJ1-2 and V is TRBV5-1; 9 bases fit TRBD1. Germline assignment: CDR1 SGHRS and CDR2 YFSETQ. V gave up 7 bases and J gave up 6 bases; unmatched junction bases: 10. This CDR3 has 14 amino acids. CDR3 in DNA: TGCGCCAGCCAACCCACAGGGGGCGCGGATGGCTACACCTTC. It encodes CASQPTGGADGYTF.

This sequence joins TRBV19 and TRBJ2-3; 7 nucleotides align to TRBD2. Per the germline V gene, CDR1 is LNHDA and CDR2 is SQIVND (reference sequence). CDR3 length equals 14 residues. After removal of 10 bases from V and 4 bases from J, the junction contained 11 bases not matched to a gene. CDR3 residues: CATGGRLAADTQYF. CDR3 coding DNA: TGTGCCACCGGTGGGAGACTAGCCGCAGATACGCAGTATTTT. The full variable domain, its missing parts supplied by reference TRBV19 and TRBJ2-3, is DGGITQSPKYLFRKEGQNVTLSCEQNLNHDAMYWYRQDPGQGLRLIYYSQIVNDFQKGDIAEGYSVSREKKESFPLTVTSAQKNPTAFYLCATGGRLAADTQYFGPGTRLTVL.

The chain links TRBV7-3 to TRBJ2-7, with 9 bases identical to TRBD2. This CDR3 region has 15 residues. Germline loops: CDR1 SGHTA, CDR2 FQGTGA. V lost 1 base to trimming and J lost 4 bases; unmatched junction nucleotides: 5. The CDR3 nucleotides are TGTGCCAGCAGCTTAAACAGCGGGAGGCAGTACGAGCAGTACTTC. It codes for CASSLNSGRQYEQYF. Full variable domain (outside the CDR3, taken from reference TRBV7-3 and TRBJ2-7): GAGVSQTPSNKVTEKGKYVELRCDPISGHTALYWYRQSLGQGPEFLIYFQGTGAADDSGLPNDRFFAVRPEGSVSTLKIQRTERGDSAVYLCASSLNSGRQYEQYFGPGTRLTVT.

This chain links TRBV5-1 with TRBJ2-7, with TRBD1 matching 7 bases. Looked up from germline, CDR1 is SGHRS and CDR2 is YFSETQ. The junction had 9 bases not matched to a gene; V was cut back by 4 bases and J by 2 bases. This CDR3 is built from 15 residues. CDR3 protein: CASSTLQGPTYEQYF. In DNA form, the CDR3 reads TGCGCCAGCAGCACTCTACAGGGGCCGACCTACGAGCAGTACTTC.

This sequence joins TRBV2 and TRBJ2-1; 7 bases align to TRBD1. In germline, CDR1 is SNHLY, CDR2 FYNNEI. The CDR3 is 11 amino acids. This CDR3 is CARGRGNEQFF. The CDR3 nucleotides are TGTGCTAGGGGGCGCGGGAATGAGCAGTTCTTC.

J is TRBJ2-3 and V is TRBV7-9; weak D call: TRBD1 (7 bases). The CDR3 sequence is 16 residues long. Germline CDR1 is SEHNR and CDR2 is FQNEAQ (reference sequence). The ends were cut back, 0 bases at V and 2 bases at J, with 12 bases in the middle. DNA of the CDR3: TGTGCCAGCAGCTTAGCGGCGGGACAGAACACAGATACGCAGTATTTT. Protein: CASSLAAGQNTDTQYF.

The rearrangement links TRBV6-1 to TRBJ1-1, with D unclear. The CDR3 sequence is 11 residues long. CDR1 and CDR2 (germline): MNHNS, SASEGT. Trimming left V 1 base short and J 7 bases short, with 4 bases between. DNA of the CDR3: TGTGCCAGCAGTGAAGACGGTGAAGCTTTCTTT. It encodes CASSEDGEAFF.

The rearrangement uses TRBV14 and TRBJ2-7; TRBD1 matches 7 bases. The ends lost 6 bases at V and 7 bases at J; junction bases unmatched: 12. CDR1 is SGHDN and CDR2 is FVKESK in the germline V gene. The CDR3 loop spans 14 amino acids. In DNA, the CDR3 is TGTGCCAGCAGGAGACAGGGTGGTAATGGAGAGCAGTACTTC. Translated: CASRRQGGNGEQYF.

The chain combines TRBV4-1 with TRBJ1-4; 8 nucleotides line up with TRBD1. This CDR3 has 15 amino acids. The germline V gene encodes CDR1 MGHRA and CDR2 YSYEKL. J gave up 11 bases and V 0 bases, and 8 bases lay outside the gene matches. The CDR3 DNA is TGCGCCAGCAGCCAAGATCGGACAGGGCGGCAGAAACTGTTTTTT. It is translated as CASSQDRTGRQKLFF.

The chain joins TRBV30 to TRBJ1-2, with D maybe TRBD1 (5 bases). Trimming removed 1 base at V and 7 bases at J, with 13 bases between. This CDR3 region has 13 residues. Germline loops: CDR1 GTSNPN, CDR2 SVGIG (reference sequence). DNA of the CDR3: TGTGCCTGGAGTGCCTCCGGCGGGACTGGCTACACCTTC. As protein: CAWSASGGTGYTF.